This T cell receptor beta chain emerged from a study of tumor-infiltrating lymphocytes in oesophageal squamous cell carcinoma. Germline-derived CDR1 and CDR2 are SGHVS and FNYEAQ. Trimming removed 2 bases at V and 6 bases at J, with 5 bases between. The CDR3 runs 12 residues. One entry per CDR3 protein, called by TCRdb with MiXCR from the PCR reads. The sample holds about 13,000 distinct CDR3 sequences, roughly 51% seen once. V gene TRBV7-6 combines with J gene TRBJ2-1, with D perhaps TRBD2 (5 bases). This clonotype was sampled from a male donor with esophageal squamous cell carcinoma. The specimen sequenced was esophageal tumor tissue. This CDR3 is CASSLSGNEQFF. CDR3 nucleotides: TGTGCCAGCAGCTTAAGCGGCAATGAGCAGTTCTTC.